Shown below are 28 T cell receptor beta chains from a single sample sequenced in a study of blood T cell repertoires in COVID-19. Measured with immunoSEQ multiplex PCR; TCRdb has only the in-frame clones, and not every one. The profile covers under 200,000 clones, with about four fifths appearing a single time and 8% to 8.5% taken by the ten largest. Sequenced material: peripheral blood. Receptor source: a woman aged 55-70 years with COVID-19, enrolled during active disease.

In its sample, this clone was seen a few times. The chain has TRBV11-1 and TRBJ1-1; TRBD1 might be the D (6 bases). Deletions cut 3 bases from V and 9 bases from J, with 23 bases between. CDR3 length equals 16 residues. CDR1 and CDR2 from the germline V gene are SGHAT and FQDESV (reference sequence). CDR3 residues: CASSFNAVGAINQAFF. Here the CDR3 DNA reads TGTGCCAGCAGCTTCAACGCGGTGGGGGCCATCAACCAAGCTTTCTTT.

This clone was recorded at least ten times. The sample carries other DNA sequences with the same CDR3. The chain has TRBV3-1 (or the pseudogene TRBV3-2) and TRBJ2-5; D perhaps matches TRBD1 (5 bases). The length of the CDR3 is 14 residues. Trimming took 4 bases from V and 1 from J, leaving 10 bases between them. Per germline, CDR1 LGHDT and CDR2 YNNKEL (reference sequence). CDR3 residues: CASSLAGIQETQYF. The CDR3 DNA reads TGTGCCAGCAGCCTCGCAGGGATCCAAGAGACCCAGTACTTC.

This rearrangement joins TRBV4-3 to TRBJ1-6, with D perhaps matching TRBD1 (6 bases). Germline V lookup: CDR1 LGHNA, CDR2 YSLEER. The CDR3 has 16 residues. V lost 0 bases and J 7 bases, leaving 13 bases between the germline ends. Here the CDR3 DNA reads TGCGCCAGCAGCCAAGAACGGACAGTCGAAAATTCACCCCTCCACTTT. Protein: CASSQERTVENSPLHF.

The J gene is TRBJ2-1, the V gene TRBV28; 10 nucleotides align to TRBD2. The CDR3 has 14 residues. The junction had 11 bases not matched to a gene; V was cut back by 9 bases and J by 9 bases. Germline V gives CDR1 MDHEN, CDR2 SYDVKM. In DNA form, the CDR3 reads TGTGCCAGTAAGCCCTTCGTAGCGGGGGGTGAGCAGTTCTTC. Translated: CASKPFVAGGEQFF.

This sequence joins TRBV28 and TRBJ2-3, with 10 positions matching TRBD1. With 3 bases clipped from V and 2 bases from J, the junction kept 5 bases outside the gene matches. Germline V CDR1 and CDR2: MDHEN, SYDVKM. The CDR3 has 16 amino acids. CDR3 loop: CASSLVGTGVTDTQYF. In DNA, the CDR3 is TGTGCCAGCAGTTTGGTTGGGACAGGGGTCACAGATACGCAGTATTTT.

This clone has only a few counts. The rearrangement links TRBV28 to TRBJ2-7; 7 bases map to TRBD1. From germline, CDR1 is MDHEN and CDR2 SYDVKM. This CDR3 contains 14 residues. V dropped 6 bases and J dropped 6; count of bases not matched to a gene: 11. CDR3 sequence reads: CASSRYRGGFEQYF. In DNA form, the CDR3 reads TGTGCCAGCAGCCGCTACAGGGGTGGGTTCGAGCAGTACTTC.

This rearrangement joins TRBV27 to TRBJ1-4; 7 bases are shared with TRBD1. The CDR3 runs to 14 residues. Germline V gene lookup returns CDR1 MNHEY and CDR2 SMNVEV (reference sequence). J was trimmed by 8 bases and V by 3 bases; bases with no gene match: 6. The CDR3 loop is CASSFRGVPEKLFF. DNA for the CDR3: TGTGCCAGCAGTTTCAGGGGGGTCCCCGAAAAACTGTTTTTT.

This chain connects TRBV6-5 to TRBJ1-1; D possibly corresponds to TRBD1 (6 bases). Trimming removed 7 bases from V and 4 bases from J, with 13 bases in between. Germline lookup yields CDR1 MNHEY and CDR2 SVGAGI. The CDR3 consists of 13 residues. CDR3 residues: CASTRGGATEAFF. The CDR3 nucleotides are TGTGCCAGCACGAGAGGGGGTGCCACTGAAGCTTTCTTT.

The chain is built from TRBV11-2 and TRBJ1-1, with D uncertain. The length of the CDR3 is 14 residues. Per germline, CDR1 SGHAT and CDR2 FQNNGV. Trimming shortened V by 5 bases and J by 7 bases, and 17 bases separated the two germline ends. DNA of the CDR3: TGTGCCAGCAGCCTTCGGCCCGGGGAAGGTGAAGCTTTCTTT. It encodes CASSLRPGEGEAFF.

The chain combines TRBV18 with TRBJ2-7, with D tentatively TRBD1 (6 bases). From germline, CDR1 is KGHSH and CDR2 LQKENI. The CDR3 length is 14 residues. The V gene lost 5 bases and the J gene lost 5 bases, with 16 bases spanning the gap. Here the CDR3 reads CASSALQGLDEQYF. The CDR3, as DNA: TGTGCCAGCTCAGCACTCCAGGGGTTGGACGAGCAGTACTTC.

A word on this clone: The junction and the germline gene differ at one end; a read error may be behind it. The chain employs TRBV5-1 and TRBJ2-7, with 8 bases fitting TRBD2. The CDR3 covers 16 residues. CDR1 is SGHRS and CDR2 is YFSETQ in the germline V gene. This CDR3 reads CARRTRGGASAYEQYF. Here the CDR3 DNA reads TGCGCCCGCAGGACCCGGGGGGGGGCGTCCGCCTACGAGCAGTACTTC.

The chain is built from TRBV27 and TRBJ2-7, with TRBD2 matching over 9 bases. V dropped 1 base and J dropped 7; count of bases not matched to a gene: 11. CDR1 MNHEY and CDR2 SMNVEV come from the germline V gene (reference sequence). CDR3 length: 16 residues. The CDR3 DNA reads as TGTGCCAGCAGTTTATTGATGCCTAGCGGGGTAGGTGAGCAGTACTTC. Its translation is CASSLLMPSGVGEQYF.

This clone was detected only once. The chain couples TRBV28 to TRBJ2-7; D possibly corresponds to TRBD2 (5 bases). The length of the CDR3 is 14 residues. CDR1 and CDR2 from the germline V gene are MDHEN and SYDVKM. Trimming took off 8 bases at V and 4 bases at J, with 18 bases between the two ends. CDR3 in amino acids: CASHRGGWAYEQYF. In DNA, the CDR3 is TGTGCCAGCCACCGTGGCGGGTGGGCGTACGAGCAGTACTTC.

The chain has TRBV7-2 and TRBJ1-4; TRBD1 aligns across 8 bases. V lost 4 bases and J lost 7; bases outside the gene matches: 8. Germline V gene sequence: CDR1 SGHTA, CDR2 FQGNSA. This CDR3 has 15 residues. The CDR3 protein is CASSSSFTGGEKLFF. CDR3 nucleotides: TGTGCCAGCAGCTCCTCGTTTACAGGGGGTGAAAAACTGTTTTTT.

The chain combines TRBV3-1 (or the pseudogene TRBV3-2) with TRBJ2-7, with D possibly being TRBD2 (6 bases). The V gene lost 0 bases and the J gene lost 3 bases, with 9 bases spanning the gap. The CDR3 runs to 14 residues. CDR1 is LGHDT and CDR2 is YNNKEL in the germline V gene (reference sequence). CDR3 coding DNA: TGTGCCAGCAGCCAAGATTTGGGGGGCTACGAGCAGTACTTC. Translation: CASSQDLGGYEQYF.

The chain has TRBV5-6 and TRBJ1-4, with 7 bases fitting TRBD1. Germline CDR1 SGHDT, CDR2 YYEEEE. With 0 bases clipped from V and 4 bases from J, the junction kept 0 bases outside the gene matches. The CDR3 is 14 residues long. CDR3 nucleotides: TGTGCCAGCAGCTTGGACAGGGGTAATGAAAAACTGTTTTTT. Amino acid sequence: CASSLDRGNEKLFF.

This chain uses TRBV28 with TRBJ2-3, with 10 positions matching TRBD1. The germline CDR1 and CDR2 sequences are MDHEN and SYDVKM. Trimming took 3 bases from V and 5 from J; bases not matched to a gene: 5. CDR3 length: 15 residues. For the CDR3, the DNA is TGTGCCAGCAGTTTGGGACAGGGGCGGGTAGATACGCAGTATTTT. Its translation is CASSLGQGRVDTQYF.

In DNA form, the CDR3 reads TGCGCCAGCACAACCCACGGGGGAGACCCTGCCTACGAGCAGTACTTC. This codes for CASTTHGGDPAYEQYF. The chain has TRBV5-1 and TRBJ2-7; TRBD2 is a possible D gene (6 bases). Germline CDR1 is SGHRS and CDR2 is YFSETQ. The V and J ends lost 6 bases and 2 bases respectively, with 21 bases between them. This CDR3 spans 16 amino acids.

This rearrangement joins TRBV7-8 to TRBJ2-1; 9 bases are shared with TRBD2. Germline lookup yields CDR1 SGHVS and CDR2 FQNEAQ. This CDR3 is built from 16 residues. Trimming cost V 1 base and J 10 bases; bases outside gene matches: 11. CDR3 region: CASSLGRGGRAEEQFF. In DNA, the CDR3 is TGTGCCAGCAGCTTAGGTAGGGGCGGGAGGGCCGAGGAGCAGTTCTTC.

CDR3 DNA sequence: TGTGCCAGCAGCTTGGGACGGGGGGGCCCCACAGATACGCAGTATTTT. Amino acid sequence: CASSLGRGGPTDTQYF. The rearrangement links TRBV5-4 to TRBJ2-3; 8 positions match TRBD2. The V gene's germline CDR1 is SGHNT and CDR2 YYREEE (reference sequence). With 0 bases clipped from V and 2 bases from J, the junction kept 5 bases outside the gene matches. This CDR3 is built from 16 residues.

The rearrangement joins TRBV5-4 to TRBJ2-1; D is ambiguous. The CDR3 has 11 residues. Germline V gene data show CDR1 as SGHNT and CDR2 as YYREEE (reference sequence). V lost 9 bases to trimming and J lost 8 bases, with 12 bases between them. CDR3 sequence reads: CATTAYDEQFF. The CDR3 DNA sequence: TGTGCCACCACAGCTTATGATGAGCAGTTCTTC.

V gene TRBV5-4 combines with J gene TRBJ2-5; tentatively, D is TRBD1 (5 bases). Germline V gene sequence: CDR1 SGHNT, CDR2 YYREEE (reference sequence). V was pared by 4 bases and J by 2 bases, with 18 bases between. The CDR3 extends over 16 amino acids. Here the CDR3 reads CASSPENRQRQETQYF. CDR3 DNA sequence: TGTGCCAGCAGCCCGGAGAACAGACAGAGACAAGAGACCCAGTACTTC.

The genes are TRBV7-2 and TRBJ2-5; 11 bases are a match to TRBD2. CDR1 is SGHTA, CDR2 FQGNSA, per germline. The CDR3 consists of 18 residues. With 1 base clipped from V and 4 bases from J, the junction kept 11 bases outside the gene matches. CDR3 loop: CASSLESFSGRGRETQYF. CDR3 DNA sequence: TGTGCCAGCAGCTTAGAATCATTTAGCGGGAGGGGGCGAGAGACCCAGTACTTC.

The chain employs TRBV6-5 and TRBJ1-2; 7 bases map to TRBD1. The CDR3 length is 14 residues. Germline lookup yields CDR1 MNHEY and CDR2 SVGAGI. The ends lost 5 bases at V and 4 bases at J; junction bases unmatched: 7. The CDR3 protein is CASSRQGSGYGYTF. In DNA, the CDR3 is TGTGCCAGCAGTAGACAGGGCTCAGGCTATGGCTACACCTTC.

The chain joins TRBV28 to TRBJ2-1, with 8 bases lining up with TRBD1. Germline V gene lookup returns CDR1 MDHEN and CDR2 SYDVKM. CDR3 size: 15 residues. The trim removed 6 bases at V and 2 bases at J, leaving 6 bases unmatched. The CDR3: CASRPGQVTYNEQFF. DNA for the CDR3: TGTGCCAGCAGGCCGGGACAGGTCACCTACAATGAGCAGTTCTTC.

This chain joins TRBV5-1 and TRBJ2-7, with 8 bases matching TRBD1. V shed 4 bases, J shed 0 bases, and the junction held 6 bases outside the gene matches. CDR1 is SGHRS and CDR2 is YFSETQ in the germline V gene. The CDR3 has 15 residues. For the CDR3, the DNA is TGCGCCAGCAGCCCCTGGACAGGGACCTCCTACGAGCAGTACTTC. Protein sequence: CASSPWTGTSYEQYF.

The chain is built from TRBV5-4 and TRBJ2-1; perhaps TRBD2 as D (6 bases). V was shortened by 4 bases and J by 1 base, with 18 bases between the two germline ends. Looked up from germline, CDR1 is SGHNT and CDR2 is YYREEE (reference sequence). CDR3 length: 17 residues. The CDR3 DNA follows: TGTGCCAGCAGCGACGGTGGCGGGGATCCTTCCTACAATGAGCAGTTCTTC. Encoded protein: CASSDGGGDPSYNEQFF.

The rearrangement uses TRBV7-2 and TRBJ2-3; 7 bases agree with TRBD1. The CDR3 runs 15 residues. V shed 5 bases and J 0 bases; nucleotides not matched to a gene: 5. Germline V gene data show CDR1 as SGHTA and CDR2 as FQGNSA. This CDR3 reads CASSPRTGSTDTQYF. For the CDR3, the DNA is TGTGCCAGCAGCCCCAGGACAGGTAGCACAGATACGCAGTATTTT. The variable domain in full, completed from reference TRBV7-2 and TRBJ2-3, reads GAGVSQSPSNKVTEKGKDVELRCDPISGHTALYWYRQSLGQGLEFLIYFQGNSAPDKSGLPSDRFSAERTGGSVSTLTIQRTQQEDSAVYLCASSPRTGSTDTQYFGPGTRLTVL.